This T cell receptor beta chain emerged from a study of cytomegalovirus exposure and HLA in healthy donors. About the study: Among the roughly 400 genotyped donors, approximately 82% were placed in the Caucasian-associated ancestry cluster.

Use of 60 Vbeta and 13 Jbeta primers characterized the PCR. The assay was immunoSEQ multiplex PCR, and TCRdb's table has in-frame clones only and misses some. The sample shows 150,000 to 200,000 clones, roughly 80% of them seen only once. The J segment lost 4 bases and the V segment lost 4 bases, leaving 5 bases of the junction unmatched. The CDR3 runs to 13 residues. Germline V gene sequence: CDR1 SGHNT, CDR2 YYREEE (reference sequence). The clonotype comes from a male donor in good health and CMV-seronegative. The chain uses TRBV5-4 and TRBJ2-7; 7 bases are a match to TRBD1. Sequencing was performed on PBMCs. Written as DNA, the CDR3 is TGTGCCAGCAGCACGGGACAGAGGTACGAGCAGTACTTC. This codes for CASSTGQRYEQYF.